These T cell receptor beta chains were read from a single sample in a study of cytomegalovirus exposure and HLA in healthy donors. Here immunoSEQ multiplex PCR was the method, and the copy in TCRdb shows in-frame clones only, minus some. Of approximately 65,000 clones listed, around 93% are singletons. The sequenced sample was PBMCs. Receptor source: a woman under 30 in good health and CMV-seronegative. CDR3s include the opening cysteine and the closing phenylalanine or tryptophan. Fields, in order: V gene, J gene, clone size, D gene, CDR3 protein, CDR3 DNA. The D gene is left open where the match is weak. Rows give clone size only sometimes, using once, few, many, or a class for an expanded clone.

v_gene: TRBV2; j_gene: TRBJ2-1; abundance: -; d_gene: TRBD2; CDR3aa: CASSGGGGLYNEQFF; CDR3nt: TGTGCCAGCAGTGGCGGGGGGGGCCTCTACAATGAGCAGTTCTTC
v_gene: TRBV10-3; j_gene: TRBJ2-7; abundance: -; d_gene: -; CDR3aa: CAIRNDRTYEQYF; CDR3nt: TGTGCCATCAGAAACGACAGGACCTACGAGCAGTACTTC
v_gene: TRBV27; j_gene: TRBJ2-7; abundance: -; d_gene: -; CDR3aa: CASSGGSSYEQYF; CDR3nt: TGTGCCAGCAGTGGAGGGAGCTCCTACGAGCAGTACTTC
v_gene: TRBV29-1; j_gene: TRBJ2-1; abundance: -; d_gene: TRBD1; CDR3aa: CSVEAPDRNSYNEQFF; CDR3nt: TGCAGCGTTGAAGCCCCGGACAGGAACTCCTACAATGAGCAGTTCTTC
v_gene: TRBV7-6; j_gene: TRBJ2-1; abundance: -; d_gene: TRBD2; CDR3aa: CASSPGTSGGVGEQFF; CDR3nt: TGTGCCAGCAGCCCAGGGACTAGCGGGGGGGTAGGGGAGCAGTTCTTC
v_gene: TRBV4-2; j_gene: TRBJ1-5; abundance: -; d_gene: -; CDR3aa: CASSQEAAGDQPQHF; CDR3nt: TGTGCCAGCAGCCAAGAGGCGGCAGGGGATCAGCCCCAGCATTTT
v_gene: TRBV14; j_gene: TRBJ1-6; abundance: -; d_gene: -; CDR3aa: CASSQEQLTYNSPLHF; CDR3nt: TGTGCCAGCAGCCAAGAGCAACTGACTTATAATTCACCCCTCCACTTT
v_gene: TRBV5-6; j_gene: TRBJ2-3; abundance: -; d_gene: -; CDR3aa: CASSRSGGRTDTQYF; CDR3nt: TGTGCCAGCAGCCGCTCGGGGGGCCGCACAGATACGCAGTATTTT
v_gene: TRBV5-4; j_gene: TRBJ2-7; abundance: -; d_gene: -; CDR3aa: CASSLDRDYEQYF; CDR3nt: TGTGCCAGCAGCTTGGACAGGGACTACGAGCAGTACTTC
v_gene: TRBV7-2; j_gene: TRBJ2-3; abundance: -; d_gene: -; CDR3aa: CASSLGVALALTDTQYF; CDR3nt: TGTGCCAGCAGCTTAGGGGTGGCGCTAGCCCTCACAGATACGCAGTATTTT
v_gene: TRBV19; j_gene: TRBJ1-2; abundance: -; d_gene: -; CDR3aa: CASSTRSPRGNTNYGYTF; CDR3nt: TGTGCCAGTAGTACTCGTTCCCCGCGGGGAAATACTAACTATGGCTACACCTTC
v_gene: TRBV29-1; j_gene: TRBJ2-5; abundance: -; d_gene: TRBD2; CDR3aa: CSVRGRGETQYF; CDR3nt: TGCAGCGTTCGGGGGAGGGGAGAGACCCAGTACTTC
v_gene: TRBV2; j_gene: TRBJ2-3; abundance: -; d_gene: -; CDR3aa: CASHGVAPRTDTQYF; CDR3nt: TGTGCCAGCCACGGGGTAGCCCCCCGCACAGATACGCAGTATTTT
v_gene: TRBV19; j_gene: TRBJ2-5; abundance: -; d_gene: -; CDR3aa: CASSPQGPEETQYF; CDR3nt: TGTGCCAGTAGCCCACAGGGACCAGAAGAGACCCAGTACTTC
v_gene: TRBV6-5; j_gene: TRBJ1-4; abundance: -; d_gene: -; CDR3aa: CASVVGDGGGLLFF; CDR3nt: TGTGCCAGCGTTGTAGGGGACGGGGGAGGGCTACTGTTTTTT
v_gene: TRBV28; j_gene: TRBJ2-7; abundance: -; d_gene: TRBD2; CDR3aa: CASSPILSSGSNYEQYF; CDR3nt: TGTGCCAGCAGTCCAATCCTCTCTAGCGGGAGTAATTACGAGCAGTACTTC
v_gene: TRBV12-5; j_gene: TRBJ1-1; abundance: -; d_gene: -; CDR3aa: CASGLVYRTEAFF; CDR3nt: TGTGCTAGTGGTTTGGTATATCGGACTGAAGCTTTCTTT
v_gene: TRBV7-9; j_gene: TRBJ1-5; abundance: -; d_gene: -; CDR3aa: CASSSDGVGQPQHF; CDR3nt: TGTGCCAGCAGCTCCGACGGAGTTGGACAGCCCCAGCATTTT
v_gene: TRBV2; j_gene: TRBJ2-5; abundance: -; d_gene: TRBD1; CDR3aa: CASSAGQGAGTQYF; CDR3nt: TGTGCCAGCAGTGCGGGTCAGGGGGCAGGGACCCAGTACTTC
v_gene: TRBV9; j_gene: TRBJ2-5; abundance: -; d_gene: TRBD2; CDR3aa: CASSVRGSGVGGETQYF; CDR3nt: TGTGCCAGCAGCGTCAGAGGCAGCGGGGTGGGAGGAGAGACCCAGTACTTC
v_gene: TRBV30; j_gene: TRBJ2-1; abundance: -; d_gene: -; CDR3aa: CAWIRAGQAFEQFF; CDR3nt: TGTGCCTGGATCAGAGCGGGCCAGGCCTTTGAGCAGTTCTTC
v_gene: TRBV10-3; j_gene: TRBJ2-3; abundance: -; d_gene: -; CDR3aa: CATLTGETQYF; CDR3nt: TGTGCCACCCTTACGGGGGAGACGCAGTATTTT
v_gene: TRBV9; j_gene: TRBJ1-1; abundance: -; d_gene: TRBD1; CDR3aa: CASSPPTGTTEAFF; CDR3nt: TGTGCCAGCAGCCCTCCGACAGGGACAACTGAAGCTTTCTTT
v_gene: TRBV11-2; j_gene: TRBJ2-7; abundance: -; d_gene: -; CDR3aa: CASSSLTGTYEQYF; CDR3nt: TGTGCCAGCAGTTCCTTGACAGGAACCTACGAGCAGTACTTC
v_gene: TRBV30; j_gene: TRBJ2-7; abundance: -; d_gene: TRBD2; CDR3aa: CAWSTSGYEQYF; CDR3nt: TGTGCCTGGAGTACTAGCGGCTACGAGCAGTACTTC
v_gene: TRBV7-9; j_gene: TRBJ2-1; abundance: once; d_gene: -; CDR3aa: CASSLTRGGLGDEQFF; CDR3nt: TGTGCCAGCAGCTTAACCCGCGGGGGCCTAGGGGATGAGCAGTTCTTC
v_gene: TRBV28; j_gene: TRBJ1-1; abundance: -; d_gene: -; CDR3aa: CASSPRWTEAFF; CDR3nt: TGTGCCAGCAGTCCCAGATGGACTGAAGCTTTCTTT
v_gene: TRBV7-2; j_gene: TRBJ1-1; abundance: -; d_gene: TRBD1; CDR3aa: CASSPGGYEAFF; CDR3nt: TGTGCCAGCAGCCCAGGGGGGTATGAAGCTTTCTTT
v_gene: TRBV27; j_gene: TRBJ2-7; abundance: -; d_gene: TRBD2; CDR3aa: CASSSRLAADIYEQYF; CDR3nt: TGTGCCAGCAGTTCCCGACTAGCGGCGGACATCTACGAGCAGTACTTC
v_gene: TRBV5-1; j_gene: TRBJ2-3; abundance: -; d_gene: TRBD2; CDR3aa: CASSPLTSGALDTQYF; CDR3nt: TGCGCCAGCAGCCCCCTGACTAGCGGGGCCCTAGATACGCAGTATTTT